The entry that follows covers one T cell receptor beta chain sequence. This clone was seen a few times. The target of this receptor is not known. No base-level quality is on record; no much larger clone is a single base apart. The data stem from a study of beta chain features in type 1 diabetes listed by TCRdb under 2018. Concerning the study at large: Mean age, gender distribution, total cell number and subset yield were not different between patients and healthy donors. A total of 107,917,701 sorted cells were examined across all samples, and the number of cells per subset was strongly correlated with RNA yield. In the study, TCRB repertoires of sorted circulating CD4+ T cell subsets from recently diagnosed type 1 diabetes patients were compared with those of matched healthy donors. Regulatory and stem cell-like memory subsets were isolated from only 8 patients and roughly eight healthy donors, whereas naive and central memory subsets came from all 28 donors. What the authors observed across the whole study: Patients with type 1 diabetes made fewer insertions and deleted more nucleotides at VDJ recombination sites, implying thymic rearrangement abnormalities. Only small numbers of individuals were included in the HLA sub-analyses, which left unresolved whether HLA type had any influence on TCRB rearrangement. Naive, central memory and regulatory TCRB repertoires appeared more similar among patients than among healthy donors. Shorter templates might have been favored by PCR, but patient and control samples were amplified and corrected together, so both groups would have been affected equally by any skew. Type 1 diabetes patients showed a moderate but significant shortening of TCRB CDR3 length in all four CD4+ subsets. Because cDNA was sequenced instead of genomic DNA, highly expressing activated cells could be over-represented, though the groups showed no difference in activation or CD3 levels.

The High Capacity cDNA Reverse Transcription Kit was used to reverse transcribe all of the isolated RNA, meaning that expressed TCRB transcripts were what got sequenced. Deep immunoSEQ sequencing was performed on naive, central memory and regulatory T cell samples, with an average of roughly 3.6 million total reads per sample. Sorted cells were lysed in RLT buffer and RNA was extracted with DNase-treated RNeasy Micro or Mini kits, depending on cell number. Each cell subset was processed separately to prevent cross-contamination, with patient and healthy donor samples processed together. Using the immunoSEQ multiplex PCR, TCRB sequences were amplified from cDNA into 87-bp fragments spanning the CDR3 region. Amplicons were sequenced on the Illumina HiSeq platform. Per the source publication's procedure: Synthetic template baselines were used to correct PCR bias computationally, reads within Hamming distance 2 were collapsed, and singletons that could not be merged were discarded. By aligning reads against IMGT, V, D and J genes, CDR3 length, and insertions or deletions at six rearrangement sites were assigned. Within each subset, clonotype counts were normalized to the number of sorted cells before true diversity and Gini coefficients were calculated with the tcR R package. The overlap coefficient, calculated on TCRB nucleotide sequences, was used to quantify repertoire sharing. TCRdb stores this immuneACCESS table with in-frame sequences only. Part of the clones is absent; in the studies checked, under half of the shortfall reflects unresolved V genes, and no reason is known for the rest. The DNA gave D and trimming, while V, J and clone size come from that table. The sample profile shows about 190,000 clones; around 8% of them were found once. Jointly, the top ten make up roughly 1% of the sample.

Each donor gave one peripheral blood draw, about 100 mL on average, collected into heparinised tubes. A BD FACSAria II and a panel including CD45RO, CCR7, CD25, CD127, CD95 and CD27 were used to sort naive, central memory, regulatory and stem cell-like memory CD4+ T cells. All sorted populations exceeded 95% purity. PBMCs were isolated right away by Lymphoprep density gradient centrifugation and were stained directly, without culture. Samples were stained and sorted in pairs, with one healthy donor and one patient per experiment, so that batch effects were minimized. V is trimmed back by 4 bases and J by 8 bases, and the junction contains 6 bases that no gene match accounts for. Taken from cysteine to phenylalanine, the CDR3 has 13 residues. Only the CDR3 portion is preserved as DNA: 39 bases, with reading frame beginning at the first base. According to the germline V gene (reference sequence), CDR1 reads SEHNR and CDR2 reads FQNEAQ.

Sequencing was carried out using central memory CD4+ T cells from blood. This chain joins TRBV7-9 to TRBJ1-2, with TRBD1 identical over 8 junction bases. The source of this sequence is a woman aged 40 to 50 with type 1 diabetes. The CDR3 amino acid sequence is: CASSSQGARGYTF. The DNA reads TGTGCCAGCAGCTCCCAGGGGGCAAGGGGCTACACCTTC.